A single T cell receptor (beta chain) is shown here with its context. Only in-frame clones appear in the TCRdb table, and some are missing; sequencing was by immunoSEQ multiplex PCR. The sample records almost 350,000 clones, approximately 89% being singletons. The V end lost 1 base, the J end lost 4 bases, and 10 bases lay between the germline ends. The CDR3 spans 14 residues. From germline, CDR1 is SNHLY and CDR2 FYNNEI. The sample is drawn from a study of blood T cell repertoires in COVID-19. The V and J genes are TRBV2 and TRBJ1-1; perhaps TRBD1 as D (5 bases). The source is a woman aged 60 to 75 with COVID-19, enrolled during active disease. The sequenced sample consisted of peripheral blood. The chain's CDR3 is CASSEGDSRTEAFF. CDR3 bases: TGTGCCAGCAGTGAAGGAGACAGCCGCACTGAAGCTTTCTTT.